This TCR beta chain was profiled in a study of T cell repertoires in cytomegalovirus infection. TCRdb called the reads again in MiXCR, with one record for every CDR3 protein. Of more than 150,000 distinct CDR3 sequences detected, roughly a quarter appear once; the ten largest clones hold approximately 10%. This CDR3 contains 13 residues. The V gene's germline CDR1 is SQVTM and CDR2 ANQGSEA. V lost 3 bases, J lost 6 bases, and 15 bases lay in between. The genes are TRBV29-1 and TRBJ2-7; D unresolved. The sequence was obtained from a human donor in good health (CMV status not recorded). Some clones in this sample may be carry-over from other donors' samples. The sequencing input was PBMCs. The CDR3 region has the DNA TGCAGCGTTGAGGGTCTTATGCAAGGCGAGCAGTACTTC. This sequence encodes CSVEGLMQGEQYF.